These 4 T cell receptor beta chains came from one sample sequenced in a study of regulatory T cells in long-lasting Graves disease. As to time point: newly diagnosed GD, antithyroid drugs for less than 3 months. RNA isolated from PBMCs was used to make the TCR library. Building of the TCR beta libraries involved iRepertoire HTBI primers and Arm-PCR of CDR3 regions. TCRdb processed the multiplex PCR reads anew with MiXCR; each CDR3 protein has one entry. The sample comprises 400,000 to 550,000 distinct CDR3 sequences, about 15% of which are singletons, and about 23% rests with the top ten. The same data also contributed to another study, on T cells in Graves' hyperthyroidism and ophthalmopathy.

The sample here was peripheral blood mononuclear cells (PBMCs), taken at new diagnosis, from a patient treated with antithyroid drugs. The receptors here all came from a woman under 30 with Graves disease.

This clonotype was picked up a small number of times. The chain is built from TRBV7-2 and TRBJ2-7; 10 bases line up with TRBD1. V lost 4 bases and J lost 6; bases outside the gene matches: 6. Germline V gene data show CDR1 as SGHTA and CDR2 as FQGNSA. The CDR3 sequence is 14 residues long. CDR3 bases: TGTGCCAGCAGCTGGGACAGGGGAGTAACCGAGCAGTACTTC. Residues: CASSWDRGVTEQYF.

This clonotype has a count of ten or more. The chain is built from TRBV7-2 and TRBJ2-7; 7 bases map to TRBD1. With V trimmed by 6 bases and J by 0 bases, 5 bases remained unmatched. Germline V gives CDR1 SGHTA, CDR2 FQGNSA. The CDR3 has 14 residues. CDR3 sequence reads: CASRLRDSSYEQYF. The CDR3, as DNA: TGTGCCAGCAGGCTCCGGGACAGCTCCTACGAGCAGTACTTC. The variable domain in full, completed from reference TRBV7-2 and TRBJ2-7, reads GAGVSQSPSNKVTEKGKDVELRCDPISGHTALYWYRQSLGQGLEFLIYFQGNSAPDKSGLPSDRFSAERTGGSVSTLTIQRTQQEDSAVYLCASRLRDSSYEQYFGPGTRLTVT.

V and J are TRBV27 and TRBJ1-3; D is undetermined. Germline V lookup: CDR1 MNHEY, CDR2 SMNVEV (reference sequence). The CDR3 sequence is 16 residues long. V lost 2 bases, J lost 0 bases, and 11 bases lay in between. As DNA, the CDR3 is TGTGCCAGCAGTTTAAGTTGGACCCCCTCTGGAAACACCATATATTTT. Translated, it gives CASSLSWTPSGNTIYF.

This clonotype was seen ten or more times. This sequence joins TRBV18 and TRBJ2-5; D is unclear. Looked up from germline, CDR1 is KGHSH and CDR2 is LQKENI. The CDR3 runs 12 residues. Trimming took off 2 bases at V and 5 bases at J, with 6 bases between the two ends. This CDR3 is CASSPKRETQYF. CDR3 nucleotides: TGTGCCAGCTCACCAAAACGGGAGACCCAGTACTTC.